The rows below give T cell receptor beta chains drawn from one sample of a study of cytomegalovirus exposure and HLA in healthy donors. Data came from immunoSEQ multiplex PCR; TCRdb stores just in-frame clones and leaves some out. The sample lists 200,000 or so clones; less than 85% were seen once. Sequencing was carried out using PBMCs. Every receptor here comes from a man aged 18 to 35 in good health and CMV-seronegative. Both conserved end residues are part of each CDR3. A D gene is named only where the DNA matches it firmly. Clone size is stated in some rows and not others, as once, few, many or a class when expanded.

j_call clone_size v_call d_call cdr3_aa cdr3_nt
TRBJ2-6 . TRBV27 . CASSSLTLTGANVLTF TGTGCCAGCAGTTCCCTAACCCTCACTGGGGCCAACGTCCTGACTTTC
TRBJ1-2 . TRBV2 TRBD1 CASSEQGARGYTF TGTGCCAGCAGTGAACAGGGGGCGCGTGGCTACACCTTC
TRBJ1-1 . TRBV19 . CASSIGATGTNTEAFF TGTGCCAGTAGTATAGGAGCGACAGGAACGAACACTGAAGCTTTCTTT
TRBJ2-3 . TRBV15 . CATSRAQATDTQYF TGTGCCACCAGCAGAGCACAGGCCACAGATACGCAGTATTTT
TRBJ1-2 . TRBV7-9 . CASSLFPGVYTYGYTF TGTGCCAGCAGCTTATTCCCAGGGGTTTACACCTATGGCTACACCTTC
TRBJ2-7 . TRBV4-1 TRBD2 CASSQGGLADYEQYF TGCGCCAGCAGCCAAGGGGGACTAGCGGACTACGAGCAGTACTTC
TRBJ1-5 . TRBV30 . CAWSPPRYHQPQHF TGTGCCTGGAGTCCCCCCAGGTATCATCAGCCCCAGCATTTT
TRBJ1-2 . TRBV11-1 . CASSLSGQNYGYTF TGTGCCAGCAGCTTATCGGGACAAAACTATGGCTACACCTTC
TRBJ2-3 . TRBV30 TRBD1 CAWSLGQGAFYTSTDTQYF TGTGCCTGGAGTCTGGGGCAGGGGGCTTTTTATACTAGCACAGATACGCAGTATTTT
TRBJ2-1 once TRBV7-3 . CASPALAGSSYNEQFF TGTGCCAGCCCTGCGCTTGCGGGATCCTCCTACAATGAGCAGTTCTTC
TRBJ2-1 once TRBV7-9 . CASSPGESNEQFF TGTGCCAGCAGCCCGGGAGAGTCCAATGAGCAGTTCTTC
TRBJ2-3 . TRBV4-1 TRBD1 CASSPPTGGGADTQYF TGCGCCAGCAGCCCCCCGACAGGGGGAGGGGCAGATACGCAGTATTTT
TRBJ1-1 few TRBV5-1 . CASSFEGARSVTEAFF TGCGCCAGCAGCTTTGAAGGGGCGCGAAGCGTCACTGAAGCTTTCTTT
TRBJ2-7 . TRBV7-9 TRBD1 CASSLGQGLFSYEQYF TGTGCCAGCAGCTTAGGACAGGGGTTGTTCTCCTACGAGCAGTACTTC
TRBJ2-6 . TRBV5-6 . CASSLKLAAGANVLTF TGTGCCAGCAGCTTGAAGTTGGCCGCTGGGGCCAACGTCCTGACTTTC
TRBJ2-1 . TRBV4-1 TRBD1 CASSLVRTGSANEQFF TGCGCCAGCAGCCTGGTCAGGACAGGGTCCGCAAATGAGCAGTTCTTC
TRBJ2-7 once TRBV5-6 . CASSFLVSAARYDEQYF TGTGCCAGCAGCTTTCTTGTGTCAGCGGCCCGATATGACGAGCAGTACTTC
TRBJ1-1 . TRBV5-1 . CASSRTGGPGTEAFF TGCGCCAGCAGCCGGACGGGGGGGCCGGGCACTGAAGCTTTCTTT
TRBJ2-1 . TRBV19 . CASSISGGPSYNEQFF TGTGCCAGTAGTATAAGTGGAGGCCCCTCCTACAATGAGCAGTTCTTC
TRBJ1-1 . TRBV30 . CAWASRDTLYTEAFF TGTGCCTGGGCCAGCCGGGACACACTTTACACTGAAGCTTTCTTT
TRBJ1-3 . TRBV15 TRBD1 CATSTDRGTGNTIYF TGTGCCACCAGCACAGACAGGGGCACTGGAAACACCATATATTTT
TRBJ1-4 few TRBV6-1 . CASSEAHSSTNEKLFF TGTGCCAGCAGTGAAGCTCACAGTTCAACTAATGAAAAACTGTTTTTT
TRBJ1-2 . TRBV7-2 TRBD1 CASSSTGGAYYGYTF TGTGCCAGCAGCAGTACAGGGGGGGCCTACTATGGCTACACCTTC
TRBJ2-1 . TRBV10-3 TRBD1 CAISIRDRHNEQFF TGTGCCATCAGTATCCGGGACAGACACAATGAGCAGTTCTTC
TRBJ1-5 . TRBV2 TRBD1 CASNGQEGQPQHF TGTGCCAGCAACGGACAGGAGGGGCAGCCCCAGCATTTT
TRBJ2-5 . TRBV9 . CASGGAGKETQYF TGTGCCAGCGGGGGGGCGGGAAAGGAGACCCAGTACTTC
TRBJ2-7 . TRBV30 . CAGSGGFHEQYF TGTGCCGGATCAGGAGGTTTCCACGAGCAGTACTTC
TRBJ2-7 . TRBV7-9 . CASSPRQSSYEQYF TGTGCCAGCAGCCCTAGACAGTCTTCCTACGAGCAGTACTTC